These 18 T cell receptor beta chains were sequenced from one sample in a study of tumor-infiltrating lymphocytes in primary liver carcinoma. Using a constant-region primer together with ProtoScript II reverse transcriptase, TCR beta cDNA was made from roughly 500 ng of total RNA. Sequencing libraries for TCR beta derived from three nested multiplex PCR rounds that used slightly modified ARM-PCR. Use of TRBV1-TRBV30 forward primers with a C-beta reverse primer characterized the first two PCR rounds, which lasted around 10 cycles each. TCRdb reprocessed the multiplex PCR reads with MiXCR, giving one entry per CDR3 protein. Of more than 75,000 distinct CDR3 sequences in the sample, around 70% were seen once. The source material, 20-30 mg of unsorted bulk tissue, was used to co-extract RNA and DNA. Material for sequencing was liver tumor tissue from sampling region 1. The subset: tumor region T1, superior pole. These TCRs come from a man in his forties or fifties with primary liver carcinoma and hepatitis B virus infection.

This clonotype was observed a handful of times. A much larger clonotype is one base distant, so this may be a read error. The rearrangement uses TRBV28 and TRBJ2-3, with no clear D. From germline, CDR1 is MDHEN and CDR2 SYDVKM. The CDR3 loop spans 13 amino acids. Written as DNA, the CDR3 is TGTGCCGGCAGTTTACGTGGCACAGATACGCAGTATTTT. This codes for CAGSLRGTDTQYF.

About this clonotype itself: A read error may account for a junction end that differs from germline. V and J are TRBV12-3 or TRBV12-4 and TRBJ2-5; D possibly corresponds to TRBD2 (5 bases). This CDR3 is 14 amino acids long. The CDR3 is CARSLGRTQETQYF. CDR3 DNA: TGTGCCAGAAGTTTAGGGCGGACTCAAGAGACCCAGTACTTC.

The chain is built from TRBV12-3 or TRBV12-4 and TRBJ1-2; D may be TRBD1 (6 bases). The V end was cut by 6 bases, the J end by 7 bases, with 24 bases between. The CDR3 extends over 16 amino acids. DNA for the CDR3: TGTGCCAGCAGACACGCCTGGGGGCTGGGAGGGGTTGGCTACACCTTC. Protein: CASRHAWGLGGVGYTF.

In this sample, this clonotype turned up many times. This chain joins TRBV12-3 or TRBV12-4 and TRBJ2-5, with TRBD1 as a possible D gene (5 bases). V was pared by 3 bases and J by 2 bases, with 10 bases between. The length of the CDR3 is 14 residues. The CDR3 region has the DNA TGTGCCAGCAGTTTGGGGCAGGAGCAAGAGACCCAGTACTTC. As protein: CASSLGQEQETQYF.

Points on this clonotype: An end of the junction differs from the germline gene, which may be a read error. The V and J genes are TRBV10-3 and TRBJ2-1; 9 nucleotides agree with TRBD2. Germline V gives CDR1 ENHRY, CDR2 SYGVKD. This CDR3 has 14 amino acids. The CDR3 reads CAIRGSGSGNELFF. DNA of the CDR3: TGCGCCATCAGAGGTAGCGGGAGCGGCAATGAGCTGTTCTTC.

To note about this clonotype: The junction departs from germline at one end; a sequencing error may be responsible. The chain links TRBV5-5 to TRBJ2-1; 7 positions agree with TRBD2. The germline V gene encodes CDR1 SGHKS and CDR2 YYEKEE (reference sequence). This CDR3 is built from 15 residues. The CDR3 bases are TGTGTCAGCAGCTTGTCTGGCGGGAGCTTGGGTGAGCAGTTCTTC. It specifies CVSSLSGGSLGEQFF.

This clonotype was picked up many times. The chain combines TRBV6-6 with TRBJ2-2; D might be TRBD1 (5 bases). V was shortened by 9 bases and J by 2 bases, with 13 bases between the two germline ends. CDR3 size: 14 residues. The germline CDR1 and CDR2 sequences are MNHNY and SVGAGI (reference sequence). The CDR3 protein is CASRGRTNTGELFF. CDR3 in DNA: TGTGCCAGTCGAGGACGGACAAACACCGGGGAGCTGTTTTTT.

About this clonotype: Sequence at one end of the junction differs from germline and may be a read error. This chain connects TRBV10-3 to TRBJ2-2, with 10 positions matching TRBD2. CDR1 and CDR2 (germline): ENHRY, SYGVKD. The CDR3 runs to 16 residues. The CDR3 nucleotides are TGTGCCATCAGTGAGTCATCTAGCGGGAGCACCAGGGAGCTGTTTTTT. Its translation is CAISESSSGSTRELFF.

This chain connects TRBV11-2 to TRBJ2-5; tentatively, D is TRBD1 (6 bases). Germline V lookup: CDR1 SGHAT, CDR2 FQNNGV. CDR3 length: 17 residues. V was clipped by 4 bases and J by 2 bases, with 20 bases between them. CDR3 DNA sequence: TGTGCCAGCAGCTCAGTCGGTGGGGGCAGTCTGCAAGAGACCCAGTACTTC. Translating gives CASSSVGGGSLQETQYF.

This clonotype was counted a few times. The junction departs from germline at one end; a sequencing error may be responsible. This chain links TRBV6-5 with TRBJ2-3; 8 bases are shared with TRBD1. Germline V CDR1 and CDR2: MNHEY, SVGAGI. This CDR3 is 15 amino acids long. The CDR3 DNA follows: TGTGCCAGGAGACCAGGGACAGGCAATTACGATACACAGTATTTT. Translation: CARRPGTGNYDTQYF.

Details on this clonotype: The CDR3 does not end in the conserved phenylalanine or tryptophan, so this is likely a read error. The V call is TRBV11-2, the J call TRBJ1-1; D is uncertain. Trimming stripped 5 bases from V and 8 bases from J, with 18 bases between. The CDR3 runs 14 residues. Germline V CDR1 and CDR2: SGHAT, FQNNGV. The chain's CDR3 is CASSTAGSITEAFC. Written as DNA, the CDR3 is TGTGCCAGCAGCACAGCCGGTTCCATAACCGAAGCTTTCTGT.

A remark on this clonotype: The missing conserved phenylalanine or tryptophan at the end of this CDR3 makes a read error likely. This chain joins TRBV12-3 or TRBV12-4 and TRBJ2-1, with 9 bases lining up with TRBD1. CDR3 length: 14 amino acids. The CDR3 DNA follows: TGTGCCAGCAGTTTGGGACAGGGTTACAGTGAGCAGTTCATC. Protein sequence: CASSLGQGYSEQFI.

As regards this clonotype: This is likely a read error, given that the CDR3 carries no conserved phenylalanine or tryptophan at its end. The chain uses TRBV11-2 and TRBJ2-1; no reliable D call. Germline loops: CDR1 SGHAT, CDR2 FQNNGV. The V gene lost 4 bases and the J gene lost 7 bases, with 14 bases spanning the gap. This CDR3 spans 14 amino acids. CDR3 sequence: CASSSTGPGNEQFL. The CDR3 bases are TGTGCCAGCAGCTCAACGGGCCCTGGGAATGAGCAGTTCTTA.

Concerning this clonotype itself: Germline and junction disagree at one end, which may indicate a read error. The gene calls are TRBV14 and TRBJ2-3; D remains ambiguous. The CDR3 covers 13 residues. Per germline, CDR1 SGHDN and CDR2 FVKESK. CDR3 region: CASSQVRLDTQYF. CDR3 nucleotide sequence: TGTGCTAGCAGCCAAGTGCGATTAGATACGCAGTATTTT. Based on the CDR3 plus reference TRBV14 and TRBJ2-3, the full variable domain is EAGVTQFPSHSVIEKGQTVTLRCDPISGHDNLYWYRRVMGKEIKFLLHFVKESKQDESGMPNNRFLAERTGGTYSTLKVQPAELEDSGVYFCASSQVRLDTQYFGPGTRLTVL.

A remark on this clonotype: One junction end does not reproduce the germline sequence, and a read error may be involved. The rearrangement uses TRBV29-1 and TRBJ2-1; D may be TRBD2 (5 bases). CDR1 and CDR2 (germline): SQVTM, ANQGSEA. The length of the CDR3 is 10 residues. In nucleotides, the CDR3 is TGTAGCTTTCTGACTGGGGAGCAGCTCTTC. Its translation is CSFLTGEQLF.

A remark on this clonotype: One end of the junction is discordant with germline, which a read error may explain. CDR3 nucleotide sequence: TGTACCAGCAGCCCGACATGCGCTGGAAACACCATATATTTT. Translating gives CTSSPTCAGNTIYF. The chain combines TRBV4-2 with TRBJ1-3; no reliable D call. The CDR3 is 14 amino acids. The germline V gene has CDR1 LGHNA and CDR2 YNFKEQ.

This clonotype was found once. Likely a read error: the CDR3 ends without its conserved phenylalanine or tryptophan. Because the CDR3's place on the DNA is in doubt, the DNA is left out and the CDR3 is given as listed by TCRdb. The V and J genes are TRBV2 and TRBJ2-7; the D segment call TRBD1 is taken from the table without a DNA check. CDR1 SNHLY and CDR2 FYNNEI come from the germline V gene. A total of 12 residues make up the CDR3, ends included. The CDR3 loop is CASSIRGGEQYS.

The V call is TRBV28, the J call TRBJ2-7; 7 nucleotides align to TRBD1. The CDR3 is 16 residues long. J lost 2 bases, V lost 6 bases, and 13 bases had no gene match. Germline V gene sequence: CDR1 MDHEN, CDR2 SYDVKM. The CDR3 here is CASSSAEDRRPYEQYF. DNA of the CDR3: TGTGCCAGCAGCTCCGCCGAGGACAGGAGGCCCTACGAGCAGTACTTC.